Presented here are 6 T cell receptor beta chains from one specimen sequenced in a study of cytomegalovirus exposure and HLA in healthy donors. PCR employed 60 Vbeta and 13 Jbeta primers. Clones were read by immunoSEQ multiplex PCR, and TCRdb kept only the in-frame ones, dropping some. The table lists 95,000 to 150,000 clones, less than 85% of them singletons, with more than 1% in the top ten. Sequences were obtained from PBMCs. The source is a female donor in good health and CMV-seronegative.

CDR3 protein: CASSIVGAGGNTGELFF. The CDR3 nucleotides read TGTGCCAGTAGTATAGTTGGTGCGGGAGGGAACACCGGGGAGCTGTTTTTT. The chain joins TRBV19 to TRBJ2-2; 8 positions agree with TRBD2. Germline values: CDR1 LNHDA, CDR2 SQIVND (reference sequence). V dropped 1 base and J dropped 1; count of bases not matched to a gene: 5. The CDR3 extends over 17 amino acids.

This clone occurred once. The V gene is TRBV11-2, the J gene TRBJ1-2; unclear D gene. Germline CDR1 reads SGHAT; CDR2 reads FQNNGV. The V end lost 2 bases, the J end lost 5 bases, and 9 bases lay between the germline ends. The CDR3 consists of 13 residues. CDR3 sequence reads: CASSLSRAYGYTF. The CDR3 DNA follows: TGTGCCAGCAGCTTATCGAGGGCGTATGGCTACACCTTC.

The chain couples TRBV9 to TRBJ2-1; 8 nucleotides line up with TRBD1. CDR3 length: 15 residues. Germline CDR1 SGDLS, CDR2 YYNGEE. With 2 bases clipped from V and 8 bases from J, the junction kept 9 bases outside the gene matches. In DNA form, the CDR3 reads TGTGCCAGCAGCGTGAGACAGGGGAGGTTGGATGAGCAGTTCTTC. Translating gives CASSVRQGRLDEQFF.

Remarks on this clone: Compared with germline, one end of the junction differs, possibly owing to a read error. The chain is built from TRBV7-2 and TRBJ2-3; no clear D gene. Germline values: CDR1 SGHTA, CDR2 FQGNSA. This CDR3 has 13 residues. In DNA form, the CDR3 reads TGTGCTAGCAGCCCGCGCAACACAGATACGCAGTATTTT. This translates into CASSPRNTDTQYF. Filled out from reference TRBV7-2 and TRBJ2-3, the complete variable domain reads GAGVSQSPSNKVTEKGKDVELRCDPISGHTALYWYRQSLGQGLEFLIYFQGNSAPDKSGLPSDRFSAERTGGSVSTLTIQRTQQEDSAVYLCASSPRNTDTQYFGPGTRLTVL.

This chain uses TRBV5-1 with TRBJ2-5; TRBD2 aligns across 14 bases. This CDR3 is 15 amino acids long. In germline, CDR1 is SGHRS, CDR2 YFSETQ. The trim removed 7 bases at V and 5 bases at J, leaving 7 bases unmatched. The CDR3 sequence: CASCGTSGGLETQYF. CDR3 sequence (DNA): TGCGCCAGCTGTGGGACTAGCGGGGGTTTGGAGACCCAGTACTTC.

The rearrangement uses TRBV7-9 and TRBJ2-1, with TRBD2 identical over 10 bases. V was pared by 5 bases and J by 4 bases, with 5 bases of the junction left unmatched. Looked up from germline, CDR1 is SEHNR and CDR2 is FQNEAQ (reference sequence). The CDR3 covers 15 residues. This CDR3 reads CASSQSGGAYNEQFF. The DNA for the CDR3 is TGTGCCAGCAGCCAGAGCGGGGGGGCTTACAATGAGCAGTTCTTC.